Included here is one T cell receptor (beta chain) sequence, with context. This sample was taken from a study of T cells in Graves' hyperthyroidism and ophthalmopathy. Study-level background: Sampling of peripheral blood happened at initial diagnosis, prior to any treatment.

This CDR3 is 16 amino acids long. The V end was cut by 7 bases, the J end by 15 bases, with 31 bases between. Germline V gene data show CDR1 as MNHNS and CDR2 as SASEGT. Amplified TCR beta CDR3 regions came from RNA transcripts. RT-PCR in the first round (using the HTBI primer set) targeted the TCR CDR3. TCRdb re-called the multiplex PCR reads through MiXCR, storing one row per CDR3 protein. Of approximately 370,000 distinct CDR3 sequences in the sample, about 15% were seen once. Exclusion of patients followed from uncontrolled infection, other autoimmune disease, pregnancy or lactation. The source of the PBMCs was less than 12 ml of fresh peripheral blood.

The sequencing input was blood. The chain carries TRBV6-1 and TRBJ2-1, with D possibly TRBD2 on 6 matching bases. This TCR derives from a woman aged 25 to 39 with Graves' hyperthyroidism that later progressed to Graves' ophthalmopathy. Here the CDR3 reads CASKELATIAGPFRFF. In nucleotides, the CDR3 is TGTGCCAGCAAAGAACTAGCCACAATTGCCGGGCCATTCCGGTTCTTC.